Detailed here is one TCR beta chain. Its antigen is currently unknown. This record belongs to a study of cytomegalovirus exposure and HLA in healthy donors. General study results and limits: High sensitivity and specificity were reportedly achieved when the classifier diagnosed cytomegalovirus status. It was approximately 150 TCR beta chains that were listed as cytomegalovirus-associated.

V gave up 1 base and J gave up 3 bases, with 10 bases separating them. The CDR3 extends over 14 amino acids. Germline V gene lookup returns CDR1 SGHRS and CDR2 YFSETQ. TCRdb's table, derived via immunoSEQ multiplex PCR, lists solely in-frame clones and lacks some. There are about 110,000 clones in the sample; 90% to 97% occur only once, and 0.67% lies in the top ten. Sample: PBMCs. The TCR was taken from a woman aged 18-29 years in good health and CMV-seronegative. The J gene is TRBJ1-1, the V gene TRBV5-1; perhaps TRBD1 as D (6 bases). CDR3 coding DNA: TGCGCCAGCAGCTTGACAGGGACATACACTGAAGCTTTCTTT. Residues: CASSLTGTYTEAFF.